A selection of T cell receptor beta chains follows, all from one sample in a study of blood T cell repertoires in COVID-19. Here immunoSEQ multiplex PCR was the method, and the copy in TCRdb shows in-frame clones only, minus some. Among approximately 65,000 clones, 65% to 85% were seen once, and the ten largest hold 3.5% to 4%. The sample taken for sequencing was PBMCs or T cells enriched from blood (not recorded which). These receptor sequences come from a woman aged 40 to 55 with acute COVID-19. The CDR3 runs from the conserved cysteine through the conserved F or W. The order of the fields is D gene, V gene, J gene, clone size, CDR3 DNA, CDR3 protein. A D gene is named only where the DNA matches it firmly. Where a row states a size, it is once, few, many or the class of an expanded clone; other rows omit it.

d_call: TRBD1
v_call: TRBV11-3
j_call: TRBJ2-4
clone_size: few
cdr3_nt: TGTGCCAGCAGCTTAGTTGGGACAGGGGGCTTAAAAAACATTCAGTACTTC
cdr3_aa: CASSLVGTGGLKNIQYF

d_call: -
v_call: TRBV7-8
j_call: TRBJ2-1
clone_size: -
cdr3_nt: TGTGCCAGGAGCCGGAGGCCTTACAATGAGCAGTTCTTC
cdr3_aa: CARSRRPYNEQFF

d_call: TRBD2
v_call: TRBV6-2/TRBV6-3
j_call: TRBJ2-3
clone_size: -
cdr3_nt: TGTGCCAGCAGTTACATAGGACTAGCGCGGTTTCAAGAAACAGATACGCAGTATTTT
cdr3_aa: CASSYIGLARFQETDTQYF

d_call: -
v_call: TRBV19
j_call: TRBJ1-5
clone_size: -
cdr3_nt: TGTGCCAGTAGGAGAGGACAGTATAGCAATCAGCCCCAGCATTTT
cdr3_aa: CASRRGQYSNQPQHF

d_call: -
v_call: TRBV12-3/TRBV12-4
j_call: TRBJ2-7
clone_size: few
cdr3_nt: TGTGCCAGCAGTCCCTTCGGGGGCGAGCAGTACTTC
cdr3_aa: CASSPFGGEQYF

d_call: TRBD1
v_call: TRBV5-1
j_call: TRBJ1-1
clone_size: -
cdr3_nt: TGCGCCAGCAGCGCGGGGGACAGGATGAACACTGAAGCTTTCTTT
cdr3_aa: CASSAGDRMNTEAFF

d_call: TRBD2
v_call: TRBV7-2
j_call: TRBJ2-1
clone_size: -
cdr3_nt: TGTGCCAGCAGCTTAGGACTAGCGGGGGGAATGAATGAGCAGTTCTTC
cdr3_aa: CASSLGLAGGMNEQFF

d_call: TRBD1
v_call: TRBV6-5
j_call: TRBJ2-2
clone_size: -
cdr3_nt: TGTGCCAGCAGAGTCCGGACAGGTTACACCGGGGAGCTGTTTTTT
cdr3_aa: CASRVRTGYTGELFF

d_call: -
v_call: TRBV19
j_call: TRBJ1-3
clone_size: once
cdr3_nt: TGTGCCAGTAGATTGGACAGATACTCTGGAAACACCATATATTTT
cdr3_aa: CASRLDRYSGNTIYF

d_call: TRBD2
v_call: TRBV27
j_call: TRBJ2-1
clone_size: -
cdr3_nt: TGTGCCAGCAGCCTCGGGACTAGCGGGGGCTGGGATGAGCAGTTCTTC
cdr3_aa: CASSLGTSGGWDEQFF

d_call: TRBD1
v_call: TRBV6-5
j_call: TRBJ1-1
clone_size: -
cdr3_nt: TGTGCCAGCAGTTACCCGGGACAGAGGGCTTTCTTT
cdr3_aa: CASSYPGQRAFF

d_call: TRBD2
v_call: TRBV7-2
j_call: TRBJ2-6
clone_size: once
cdr3_nt: TGTGCCAGCAGCGCTAGCGGGGGGTACTCTGGGGCCAACGTCCTGACTTTC
cdr3_aa: CASSASGGYSGANVLTF

d_call: -
v_call: TRBV29-1
j_call: TRBJ2-3
clone_size: -
cdr3_nt: TGCAGTATCCTCCAGGGGGGAGCTAGCACAGATACGCAGTATTTT
cdr3_aa: CSILQGGASTDTQYF